The clone carrying this TCR beta chain is judged medium-sized. What it binds is not known. Multiplex PCR with BIOMED2 TRB-A/B primer pools amplified TRB rearrangements. MiXCR was run by TCRdb on the multiplex PCR reads, yielding one entry per CDR3 protein. Of 250 or so distinct CDR3 sequences listed, about 32% are singletons. Germline CDR1 DFQATT, CDR2 SNEGSKA (reference sequence). This CDR3 is built from 16 residues. J was trimmed by 4 bases and V by 3 bases; bases with no gene match: 7. The data were taken from a study of T and B cells in COVID-19 patients. Overall study results and limits: Patients with COVID-19 reportedly showed strongly skewed T cell receptor beta variable and joining gene usage. Clonality of TRB repertoires was high in active COVID-19; recovery brought above-healthy diversity and richness. Early severe-case samples and blood from mildly ill patients during symptoms were in short supply. Of 2,000 to 2,500 TCR clusters found only in the recovered cohort, a few dozen had low generation probability.

From blood, about 220-500 ng of genomic DNA served as TRB template. Sequencing was carried out using blood. The sequence was collected from a human donor with active COVID-19. The rearrangement links TRBV20-1 to TRBJ2-6, with 9 bases aligning to TRBD1. The CDR3 region has the DNA TGCAGTGCTAGCCACAACAGGGGGCAGGGGGCCAACGTCCTGACTTTC. This translates into CSASHNRGQGANVLTF.